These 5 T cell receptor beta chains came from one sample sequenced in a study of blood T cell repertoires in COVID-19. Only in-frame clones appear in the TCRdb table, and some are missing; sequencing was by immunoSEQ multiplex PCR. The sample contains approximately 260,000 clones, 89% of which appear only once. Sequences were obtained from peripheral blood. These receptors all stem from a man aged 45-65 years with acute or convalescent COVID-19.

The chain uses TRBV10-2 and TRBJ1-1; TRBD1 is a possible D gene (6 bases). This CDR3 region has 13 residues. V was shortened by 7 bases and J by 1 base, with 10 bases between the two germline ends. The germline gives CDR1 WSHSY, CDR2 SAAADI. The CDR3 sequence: CASIGQTNTEAFF. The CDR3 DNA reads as TGCGCCAGCATAGGACAGACGAACACTGAAGCTTTCTTT.

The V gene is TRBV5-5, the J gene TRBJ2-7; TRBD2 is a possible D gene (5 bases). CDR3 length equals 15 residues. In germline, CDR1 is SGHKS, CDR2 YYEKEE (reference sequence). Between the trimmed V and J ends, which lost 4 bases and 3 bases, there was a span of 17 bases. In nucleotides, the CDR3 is TGTGCCAGCAGCCGGGGAGTACCCAAACTCTACGAGCAGTACTTC. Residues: CASSRGVPKLYEQYF. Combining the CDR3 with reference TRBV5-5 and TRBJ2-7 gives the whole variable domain DAGVTQSPTHLIKTRGQQVTLRCSPISGHKSVSWYQQVLGQGPQFIFQYYEKEERGRGNFPDRFSARQFPNYSSELNVNALLLGDSALYLCASSRGVPKLYEQYFGPGTRLTVT.

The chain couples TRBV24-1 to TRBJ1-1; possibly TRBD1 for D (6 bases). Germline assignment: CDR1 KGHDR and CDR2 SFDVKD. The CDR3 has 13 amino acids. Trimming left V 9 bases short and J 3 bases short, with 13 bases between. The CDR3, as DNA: TGTGCCACCTCGGGGGGCGATGACACTGAAGCTTTCTTT. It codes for CATSGGDDTEAFF.

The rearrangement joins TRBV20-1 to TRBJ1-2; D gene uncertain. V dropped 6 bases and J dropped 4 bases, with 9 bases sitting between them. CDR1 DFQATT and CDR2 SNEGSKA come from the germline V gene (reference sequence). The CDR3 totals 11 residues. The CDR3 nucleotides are TGCAGTGCCGTGAGGAGCTATGGCTACACCTTC. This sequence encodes CSAVRSYGYTF.

CDR3: CASSPDRTYEQYF. The CDR3 bases are TGCGCCAGCAGCCCAGACAGAACCTACGAGCAGTACTTC. The genes are TRBV4-1 and TRBJ2-7, with D possibly matching TRBD1 (5 bases). Germline assignment: CDR1 MGHRA and CDR2 YSYEKL. The CDR3 has 13 amino acids. Trimming pared 4 bases from V and 2 bases from J, leaving 9 bases between.